This TCR beta chain was sequenced for a study of siplizumab effects on memory and regulatory T cells. The mixed lymphocyte reaction cells were grown together in coculture at 37°C for less than 7 days. Findings and limits, study-wide: Sequences below about 10^-5 frequency were poorly captured, and few alloreactive clones mapped to unstimulated subsets.

Sequenced by immunoSEQ multiplex PCR; TCRdb stores in-frame clones only, minus some. The sample records around 20,000 clones, under 50% being singletons. CDR3 size: 14 residues. Deletions cut 8 bases from V and 0 bases from J, with 13 bases between. Germline V CDR1 and CDR2: LGHNA, YSLEER. On this clone: Its antigen is currently unknown. No conserved phenylalanine or tryptophan ends this CDR3, so it is likely a read error.

The clonotype originates from a human donor in good health; the cells came from an allogeneic mixed lymphocyte reaction. The sample taken for sequencing was CFSE-low (dividing) CD4+ T cells sorted from an allogeneic mixed lymphocyte reaction. The chain links TRBV4-3 to TRBJ1-1; D not certain. CDR3 loop: CASAPDQLNTEAFL. The CDR3 DNA sequence: TGCGCCAGCGCCCCGGACCAGTTGAACACTGAAGCTTTCCTT.